The 18 T cell receptor beta chains in this list originate from one sample, sequenced in a study of T-cell reconstitution after alpha-beta-depleted transplantation in children. The TCRbeta library incorporated unique molecular identifiers. TCRdb reprocessed the PCR reads with MiXCR, giving one entry per CDR3 protein. The table records some 240,000 distinct CDR3 sequences, around 9.7% of them present only once. Sequencing was performed on PBMCs from the stem cell graft donor, taken from the stem cell graft. These receptors all come from a human donor who donated a stem cell graft to a child with SCID.

This clonotype was counted many times. V and J are TRBV5-5 and TRBJ1-5; D unresolved. The CDR3 contains 15 residues. Germline-derived CDR1 and CDR2 are SGHKS and YYEKEE (reference sequence). V lost 1 base to trimming and J lost 3 bases, with 11 bases between them. The CDR3 nucleotides are TGTGCCAGCAGCTTGTCAGACGCCCCCAATCAGCCCCAGCATTTT. Translation gives CASSLSDAPNQPQHF. Supplemented by reference TRBV5-5 and TRBJ1-5, the full variable domain reads DAGVTQSPTHLIKTRGQQVTLRCSPISGHKSVSWYQQVLGQGPQFIFQYYEKEERGRGNFPDRFSARQFPNYSSELNVNALLLGDSALYLCASSLSDAPNQPQHFGDGTRLSIL.

The DNA for the CDR3 is TGTGCCAGCAGGTCCCCCGGGACTAGCGGGGCGAATGAGCAGTTCTTC. Translating it yields CASRSPGTSGANEQFF. The V call is TRBV6-1, the J call TRBJ2-1; 13 nucleotides line up with TRBD2. Germline V gene lookup returns CDR1 MNHNS and CDR2 SASEGT. CDR3 length: 16 amino acids. V gave up 6 bases and J gave up 7 bases; unmatched junction bases: 9.

This clonotype was observed many times. CDR3 sequence reads: CASRDPGAFNEQFF. CDR3 nucleotide sequence: TGCGCCAGCAGGGACCCCGGGGCGTTCAATGAGCAGTTCTTC. The V gene is TRBV5-1, the J gene TRBJ2-1; possibly TRBD1 or TRBD2 for D (5 bases each). CDR1 SGHRS and CDR2 YFSETQ come from the germline V gene. Trimming removed 5 bases from V and 6 bases from J, with 15 bases in between. The CDR3 contains 14 residues.

This clonotype was seen at least ten times. This rearrangement joins TRBV13 to TRBJ2-7; 7 bases fit TRBD1. V was clipped by 5 bases and J by 6 bases; unmatched bases: 25. The V gene's germline CDR1 is PRHDT and CDR2 FYEKMQ (reference sequence). The CDR3 consists of 19 residues. For the CDR3, the DNA is TGTGCCAGCAGCCGTCGGGACAGTCGAAACACCCGCCGGGGCTCCGAGCAGTACTTC. Protein sequence: CASSRRDSRNTRRGSEQYF.

This clonotype was observed many times. This chain connects TRBV5-4 to TRBJ2-2; D is unclear. Trimming cost V 1 base and J 0 bases, with 7 bases left between them. The germline gives CDR1 SGHNT, CDR2 YYREEE (reference sequence). The CDR3 is 15 residues long. CDR3 in amino acids: CASSLNAANTGELFF. In DNA, the CDR3 is TGTGCCAGCAGCTTGAACGCCGCGAACACCGGGGAGCTGTTTTTT. Drawing the rest from reference TRBV5-4 and TRBJ2-2, the complete variable domain is ETGVTQSPTHLIKTRGQQVTLRCSSQSGHNTVSWYQQALGQGPQFIFQYYREEENGRGNFPPRFSGLQFPNYSSELNVNALELDDSALYLCASSLNAANTGELFFGEGSRLTVL.

This clonotype came up many times. In DNA, the CDR3 is TGCGCCAGCAGCAAGGACAGCCTAGGAGATTCCCTCCACTTT. Protein sequence: CASSKDSLGDSLHF. The chain couples TRBV5-1 to TRBJ1-6; D perhaps matches TRBD1 (6 bases). Between the trimmed V and J ends, which lost 4 bases and 14 bases, there was a span of 19 bases. The V gene's germline CDR1 is SGHRS and CDR2 YFSETQ. CDR3 size: 14 residues.

This clonotype was observed many times. The V call is TRBV7-9, the J call TRBJ2-7; D not certain. Trimming cost V 0 bases and J 3 bases, with 6 bases left between them. The CDR3 loop spans 13 amino acids. Germline CDR1 SEHNR, CDR2 FQNEAQ (reference sequence). DNA of the CDR3: TGTGCCAGCAGCTTAGCTCTCGGCTACGAGCAGTACTTC. Translated, it gives CASSLALGYEQYF. Variable domain in full (rest from reference TRBV7-9 and TRBJ2-7): DTGVSQNPRHKITKRGQNVTFRCDPISEHNRLYWYRQTLGQGPEFLTYFQNEAQLEKSRLLSDRFSAERPKGSFSTLEIQRTEQGDSAMYLCASSLALGYEQYFGPGTRLTVT.

This clonotype was seen many times. The chain employs TRBV11-2 and TRBJ2-7; D gene unclear. The CDR3 has 14 amino acids. From germline, CDR1 is SGHAT and CDR2 FQNNGV. V was shortened by 3 bases and J by 1 base, with 10 bases between the two germline ends. The CDR3 DNA reads TGTGCCAGCAGCTTCGGTGGGGAATCCTACGAGCAGTACTTC. Translated: CASSFGGESYEQYF.

This clonotype came up many times. Germline is not matched at one junction end, which may reflect a read error. V usage is TRBV5-1 and J usage is TRBJ2-2; 7 nucleotides align to TRBD1. Germline CDR1 and CDR2: SGHRS and YFSETQ. The CDR3 is made up of 15 amino acids. CDR3 sequence: CASSPGTANTGELFF. The CDR3 DNA reads as TGTGCCAGCAGCCCCGGGACAGCTAACACCGGGGAGCTGTTTTTT. The variable domain in full, completed from reference TRBV5-1 and TRBJ2-2, reads KAGVTQTPRYLIKTRGQQVTLSCSPISGHRSVSWYQQTPGQGLQFLFEYFSETQRNKGNFPGRFSGRQFSNSRSEMNVSTLELGDSALYLCASSPGTANTGELFFGEGSRLTVL.

This clonotype was picked up many times. This chain connects TRBV4-1 to TRBJ2-4; weak D call: TRBD2 (6 bases). Germline values: CDR1 MGHRA, CDR2 YSYEKL. CDR3 length: 15 residues. Trimming cost V 1 base and J 5 bases, with 12 bases left between them. CDR3 region: CASSQVGRRENIQYF. DNA of the CDR3: TGCGCCAGCAGCCAAGTAGGGAGGCGGGAAAACATTCAGTACTTC.

This clonotype was counted a few times. V usage is TRBV27 and J usage is TRBJ2-6; the match to TRBD2 covers 7 bases. This CDR3 spans 16 amino acids. From germline, CDR1 is MNHEY and CDR2 SMNVEV (reference sequence). Trimming took 4 bases from V and 0 from J; bases not matched to a gene: 3. The CDR3 is CASSYGGSSGANVLTF. The CDR3 DNA follows: TGTGCCAGCAGTTACGGGGGGAGCTCTGGGGCCAACGTCCTGACTTTC.

V and J are TRBV3-1 and TRBJ2-3, with 13 bases fitting TRBD2. This CDR3 region has 17 residues. Germline CDR1 and CDR2: LGHDT and YNNKEL (reference sequence). Trimming took 4 bases from V and 1 from J; bases not matched to a gene: 5. The CDR3 coding sequence is TGTGCCAGCAGCCTTACCGGACTAGCGGGGGGCACAGATACGCAGTATTTT. Translated: CASSLTGLAGGTDTQYF.

This clonotype has at least ten counts. This chain connects TRBV7-2 to TRBJ2-3; 10 bases map to TRBD2. The CDR3 spans 16 residues. Germline V lookup: CDR1 SGHTA, CDR2 FQGNSA. The trim removed 4 bases at V and 6 bases at J, leaving 10 bases unmatched. The DNA for the CDR3 is TGTGCCAGCAGCTCCTCCCTAGCGGGGGCAGGGGATACGCAGTATTTT. It is translated as CASSSSLAGAGDTQYF.

This clonotype was recorded many times. The CDR3 protein is CASSSRGGMATGELFF. CDR3 DNA: TGCGCCAGCAGCAGCCGAGGCGGGATGGCCACCGGGGAGCTGTTTTTT. This chain joins TRBV5-1 and TRBJ2-2; D is perhaps TRBD2 (6 bases). Germline V lookup: CDR1 SGHRS, CDR2 YFSETQ. V was pared by 4 bases and J by 4 bases, with 17 bases between. CDR3 size: 16 residues.

There are many counts of this clonotype. The V call is TRBV15, the J call TRBJ2-1; TRBD1 matches 7 bases. This CDR3 is 15 amino acids long. In germline, CDR1 is LNHNV, CDR2 YYDKDF (reference sequence). V shed 3 bases and J 3 bases; nucleotides not matched to a gene: 5. CDR3 amino acids: CATSSITGDYNEQFF. CDR3 sequence (DNA): TGTGCCACCAGCAGCATCACAGGGGACTACAATGAGCAGTTCTTC.

This chain uses TRBV7-3 with TRBJ2-5; the D gene is possibly TRBD1 (5 bases). This CDR3 contains 14 residues. CDR1 SGHTA and CDR2 FQGTGA come from the germline V gene. Between the trimmed V and J ends, which lost 6 bases and 5 bases, there was a span of 16 bases. CDR3 sequence (DNA): TGTGCCAGCAGTACCCCAGGGAAGAGTGAGACCCAGTACTTC. Amino acids: CASSTPGKSETQYF. The whole variable domain, filled in from reference TRBV7-3 and TRBJ2-5, reads GAGVSQTPSNKVTEKGKYVELRCDPISGHTALYWYRQSLGQGPEFLIYFQGTGAADDSGLPNDRFFAVRPEGSVSTLKIQRTERGDSAVYLCASSTPGKSETQYFGPGTRLLVL.

Many counts were recorded for this clonotype. This chain links TRBV2 with TRBJ2-7; a weak D match, TRBD2 (6 bases). This CDR3 contains 14 residues. From germline, CDR1 is SNHLY and CDR2 FYNNEI. Trimming stripped 2 bases from V and 1 base from J, with 9 bases between. The CDR3 sequence is CASSEYGGSYEQYF. The CDR3, as DNA: TGTGCCAGCAGTGAATACGGGGGTTCCTACGAGCAGTACTTC.

This clonotype was recorded many times. The chain joins TRBV12-3 or TRBV12-4 to TRBJ2-1; tentatively, D is TRBD1 or TRBD2 (6 bases each). The germline V and J ends were trimmed by 3 bases and 6 bases, with 12 bases remaining between them. The CDR3 covers 14 residues. The CDR3 sequence: CASSLEGGGNEQFF. The DNA for the CDR3 is TGTGCCAGCAGTTTGGAGGGGGGTGGCAATGAGCAGTTCTTC.